This T cell receptor beta chain emerged from a study of beta chain features in type 1 diabetes. Study observations and caveats: A moderate, significant TCRB CDR3 shortening appeared in type 1 diabetes across four CD4+ subsets.

Germline lookup yields CDR1 SGDLS and CDR2 YYNGEE. The CDR3 runs 13 residues. V was trimmed by 3 bases and J by 7 bases, leaving 13 bases between them. Investigators reverse transcribed all isolated RNA, so they sequenced expressed TCRB transcripts. The repertoire was sequenced with immunoSEQ multiplex PCR; TCRdb's copy has only in-frame clones and lacks some. The repertoire holds a few hundred thousand clones, with approximately 24% as singletons. This clone has more than one count but fewer than ten. The antigen is undetermined. Sequencing used naive CD4+ T cells from blood. This receptor was obtained from a woman between 25 and 40 years old with type 1 diabetes. The chain is built from TRBV9 and TRBJ1-2; a possible D gene is TRBD1 (5 bases). The CDR3 coding sequence is TGTGCCAGCAGCGGTCCGGGGGGGTTTGGCTACACCTTC. It translates to CASSGPGGFGYTF.